This TCR beta chain was sequenced in a study of T-cell reconstitution after alpha-beta-depleted transplantation in children. The TCRbeta library incorporated unique molecular identifiers. TCRdb ran MiXCR on the PCR reads and lists one entry per CDR3 protein. The sample records 450,000 to 500,000 distinct CDR3 sequences, approximately 13% being singletons. This specimen consisted of PBMCs from the stem cell graft donor, obtained from the stem cell graft. The source of this sequence is a human donor who donated a stem cell graft to a child with combined immunodeficiency.

The CDR3 DNA reads TGTGCCCGAACGGGTAGCTCTGGAAACACCATATATTTT. This codes for CARTGSSGNTIYF. This chain joins TRBV12-3 or TRBV12-4 and TRBJ1-3; D remains unclear. Trimming shortened V by 11 bases and J by 0 bases, and 11 bases separated the two germline ends. The CDR3 is 13 residues long.